This TCR beta chain was captured by sequencing in a study of CD8 T cells in ankylosing spondylitis. Study-level results: Reportedly, significant enrichment of disease-linked clones occurred in matched ankylosing spondylitis synovial fluid. Existing reports had already noted some motif variants in reactive arthritis synovial fluid and blood.

MiXCR, run by TCRdb on the 5' RACE reads, gives a single entry per CDR3 protein. The data contain 45,000 or so distinct CDR3 sequences, 9.5% to 11% of them seen just once; the ten biggest clones take up 1.3% to 1.5%. Germline CDR1 is LGHDT and CDR2 is YNNKEL (reference sequence). Trimming stripped 0 bases from V and 9 bases from J, with 15 bases between. This CDR3 has 15 residues. This clonotype has a count of ten or more. What it binds is unknown. The chain couples TRBV3-1 to TRBJ1-5; the D is unclear. This clonotype was sampled from a male donor with ankylosing spondylitis or in good health (not recorded which). Sequences were obtained from blood, either unsorted or a sorted T cell fraction (not recorded which). The DNA of the CDR3 is TGTGCCAGCAGCCAAGATCGGGTGGCAGCCCGGCCCCAGCATTTT. The encoded protein is CASSQDRVAARPQHF.